A single sample is the source of the 14 T cell receptor delta chains below, sequenced in a study of Vδ1+ human thymocytes. Study-level findings and limits: Thymic TRG and TRD repertoires appeared highly polyclonal, with Gaussian CDR3 length distributions.

The template was reverse-transcribed extracted RNA. Multiplex PCR used pooled V-gene forward primers and a constant-region reverse primer to amplify CDR3s. TCRdb redid clone calling on the multiplex PCR reads using CATT. The sample holds around 23,000 delta-chain clones, under 8.5% seen once. These receptors have no identified antigens. The sequencing input was Vdelta1+ gamma-delta thymocytes from the thymus. Subset of the sample: FACS-sorted CD3+ TCRalphabeta- TCRVdelta1+ TCRVdelta2- thymocytes. The receptors stem from a girl less than two years old who had congenital heart surgery.

This clone was counted between two and nine times. The chain is built from TRDV1 and TRDJ1, with TRDD3 identical over 8 bases. Germline V lookup: CDR1 TSWWSYY, CDR2 QGS. V shed 2 bases, J shed 0 bases, and the junction held 23 bases outside the gene matches. This CDR3 has 22 residues. The CDR3 here is CALGESLIFVLGGKTYTDKLIF. The CDR3 DNA follows: TGTGCTCTTGGGGAATCCCTTATCTTCGTACTGGGGGGCAAAACGTACACCGATAAACTCATCTTT.

The gene calls are TRDV1 and TRDJ1; TRDD2 is a possible D gene (6 bases). The J gene is absent in TCRdb and was assigned here via DNA matching to germline. With 5 bases removed from V and 0 bases from J, the gap between germline ends came to 19 bases. The CDR3 is 17 residues long. The germline CDR1 and CDR2 sequences are TSWWSYY and QGS. The CDR3 loop reads CALGLLDFLGYTDKLIF. The CDR3 bases are TGTGCTCTTGGGTTGCTGGACTTCCTCGGGTACACCGATAAACTCATCTTT.

V usage is TRDV1 and J usage is TRDJ1; TRDD3 matches 13 bases. TCRdb leaves out the J gene; it was filled in here by matching the DNA to germline. The V gene end was trimmed by 0 bases and the J gene end by 0 bases; junction bases not matched to a gene: 16. CDR1 is TSWWSYY, CDR2 QGS, per germline. CDR3 length equals 22 residues. CDR3 residues: CALGELLHRYWGIRYHTDKLIF. CDR3 nucleotides: TGTGCTCTTGGGGAACTATTGCACCGATACTGGGGGATACGCTATCACACCGATAAACTCATCTTT.

Without a V gene call, the J gene is given as TRDJ1; the table's TRDD3 call for D was not verified on the DNA. The CDR3 is 15 residues long. CDR3 bases: TGTGCTCTTGGGGAACTGGGGAACTACACCGATAAACTCATCTTT. It encodes CALGELGNYTDKLIF.

This clone was counted only a few times. This chain links TRDV1 with TRDJ1, with D maybe TRDD3 (6 bases). Trimming pared 0 bases from V and 5 bases from J, leaving 13 bases between. This CDR3 is built from 15 residues. Germline CDR1 is TSWWSYY and CDR2 is QGS. CDR3: CALGELHRLGDKLIF. The CDR3 coding sequence is TGTGCTCTTGGGGAACTACACCGCCTGGGGGATAAACTCATCTTT.

For this clone: Other DNA sequences within the sample encode an identical CDR3. The chain links TRDV1 to TRDJ1; either TRDD2 or TRDD3 may supply D (6 bases each). CDR1 is TSWWSYY and CDR2 is QGS in the germline V gene. The V gene lost 5 bases and the J gene lost 0 bases, with 28 bases spanning the gap. This CDR3 region has 20 residues. CDR3 nucleotides: TGTGCTCTTGGGCCCCGCCTTCCCATCGCCCCTGGGGCGTACACCGATAAACTCATCTTT. Translating gives CALGPRLPIAPGAYTDKLIF.

In its sample, this clone was seen a few times. This rearrangement joins TRDV1 to TRDJ1; perhaps TRDD3 as D (5 bases). Per germline, CDR1 TSWWSYY and CDR2 QGS. The CDR3 runs to 20 residues. The V end lost 6 bases, the J end lost 0 bases, and 29 bases lay between the germline ends. CDR3 sequence: CALGSRTPRGVLGYTDKLIF. CDR3 bases: TGTGCTCTTGGCAGTAGGACACCAAGGGGGGTCCTCGGATACACCGATAAACTCATCTTT.

This clone showed up just a few times. The chain joins TRDV1 to TRDJ1; D gene ambiguous. Germline V gives CDR1 TSWWSYY, CDR2 QGS. Trimming removed 0 bases from V and 7 bases from J, with 15 bases in between. This CDR3 spans 15 amino acids. The DNA of the CDR3 is TGTGCTCTTGGGGAACTCAATCCGGACCTTACTAAACTCATCTTT. It specifies CALGELNPDLTKLIF.

This chain uses TRDV1 with TRDJ1; D call uncertain. This CDR3 region has 19 residues. Germline V CDR1 and CDR2: TSWWSYY, QGS. The V gene lost 0 bases and the J gene lost 1 base, with 21 bases spanning the gap. In DNA, the CDR3 is TGTGCTCTTGGGGAACTTTTTAGGGGCCGTGTGACAGCCACCGATAAACTCATCTTT. Its protein product is CALGELFRGRVTATDKLIF.

In its sample, this clone was seen a few times. The chain links TRDV1 to TRDJ1, with 9 bases aligning to TRDD3. This CDR3 is 19 amino acids long. Germline V gives CDR1 TSWWSYY, CDR2 QGS. J was trimmed by 1 base and V by 4 bases; bases with no gene match: 16. The CDR3 protein is CALGAGDLTYWGSTDKLIF. The CDR3 nucleotides read TGTGCTCTTGGGGCCGGTGACCTTACGTACTGGGGGAGCACCGATAAACTCATCTTT.

This clone was seen a handful of times. The chain is built from TRDV1 and TRDJ1; 9 bases line up with TRDD3. In germline, CDR1 is TSWWSYY, CDR2 QGS. Trimming removed 1 base from V and 1 base from J; junction bases left unmatched: 13. The CDR3 has 19 amino acids. CDR3 bases: TGTGCTCTTGGGGAACGCGTACTGGGGGACCTCTTTTCCACCGATAAACTCATCTTT. Translating gives CALGERVLGDLFSTDKLIF.

This clone was seen only a few times. The gene calls are TRDV1 and TRDJ1; D is possibly TRDD2 (5 bases). The germline gives CDR1 TSWWSYY, CDR2 QGS. Trimming cost V 2 bases and J 3 bases, with 16 bases left between them. The CDR3 runs 16 residues. CDR3 nucleotide sequence: TGTGCTCTTGGGGAAGTCTGCTTCCGGGGCGCCGATAAACTCATCTTT. Translated, it gives CALGEVCFRGADKLIF.

In this sample, this clone turned up a few times. The chain is built from TRDV1 and TRDJ1, with 13 positions matching TRDD3. Trimming removed 3 bases from V and 2 bases from J; junction bases left unmatched: 18. This CDR3 contains 21 residues. The germline CDR1 and CDR2 sequences are TSWWSYY and QGS. CDR3 DNA: TGTGCTCTTGGGGATTTCCCCCCACCTTCCTACTGGGGGATACGTACCGATAAACTCATCTTT. The encoded protein is CALGDFPPPSYWGIRTDKLIF.

This clone has only a few counts. The chain is built from TRDV1 and TRDJ1, with 11 bases aligning to TRDD3. Germline lookup yields CDR1 TSWWSYY and CDR2 QGS. V lost 5 bases to trimming and J lost 0 bases; unmatched junction nucleotides: 26. The CDR3 length is 23 residues. The CDR3 protein is CALGTPSTGLAGGYLAYTDKLIF. The CDR3 region has the DNA TGTGCTCTTGGGACACCATCTACGGGCCTAGCTGGGGGATACTTAGCGTACACCGATAAACTCATCTTT.